These 14 T cell receptor beta chains were sequenced from one sample in a study of shared clonotypes between healthy human individuals. Clones were sequenced by immunoSEQ multiplex PCR, and TCRdb holds only the in-frame ones, with some missing. Among 2 million or so clones listed, roughly 95% were seen once. Naive CD8 populations comprised CD45RO-negative cells positively selected for CCR7, excluding terminally differentiated effector memory CD45RA+ cells. Sequenced input: naive CD8+ T cells sorted from blood. The receptors shown here come from a man between 18 and 35 years old in good health.

This chain connects TRBV5-4 to TRBJ2-5, with a tentative D call TRBD2 (7 bases). The length of the CDR3 is 14 residues. Trimming took 2 bases from V and 9 from J, leaving 17 bases between them. Germline CDR1 and CDR2: SGHNT and YYREEE (reference sequence). The CDR3 nucleotides read TGTGCCAGCAGCTTTGGCACGGGGGGCGCTTCCCAGTACTTC. Encoded protein: CASSFGTGGASQYF.

This clone was seen only once. CDR3 in DNA: TGTGCCAGCAGCCCCCCGCCGGGACAGGGGCTGGAAAAACTGTTTTTT. Protein product: CASSPPPGQGLEKLFF. The chain is built from TRBV7-9 and TRBJ1-4, with 10 bases matching TRBD1. Germline loops: CDR1 SEHNR, CDR2 FQNEAQ (reference sequence). Germline trimming cut 5 bases from V and 8 bases from J; bases unmatched to any gene: 11. The CDR3 contains 16 residues.

V and J are TRBV7-8 and TRBJ2-2; D call uncertain. The CDR3 sequence is 18 residues long. Germline values: CDR1 SGHVS, CDR2 FQNEAQ. V lost 0 bases and J lost 5, with 19 bases in between. CDR3 nucleotides: TGTGCCAGCAGCTTAGCCACCGGCCCTACGTACCCGACCGGGGAGCTGTTTTTT. It translates to CASSLATGPTYPTGELFF.

This clone was seen only once. This sample includes further DNA sequences coding for the same CDR3. The chain combines TRBV27 with TRBJ1-2; perhaps TRBD1 as D (6 bases). This CDR3 is built from 14 residues. Germline CDR1 MNHEY, CDR2 SMNVEV (reference sequence). Between the trimmed V and J ends, which lost 3 bases and 1 base, there was a span of 9 bases. CDR3 loop: CASSFQGSNYGYTF. The CDR3 bases are TGTGCCAGCAGTTTCCAGGGGAGTAACTATGGCTACACCTTC.

The chain recombines TRBV11-2 with TRBJ1-2; the match to TRBD1 covers 7 bases. Germline assignment: CDR1 SGHAT and CDR2 FQNNGV. V was clipped by 5 bases and J by 4 bases; unmatched bases: 13. There are 16 residues in the CDR3. DNA of the CDR3: TGTGCCAGCAGCCAGAGAGGAGGGGGCACATCCTATGGCTACACCTTC. This sequence encodes CASSQRGGGTSYGYTF.

This rearrangement joins TRBV18 to TRBJ2-3, with a tentative D call TRBD2 (6 bases). This CDR3 comprises 16 residues. Germline-derived CDR1 and CDR2 are KGHSH and LQKENI. V was pared by 0 bases and J by 5 bases, with 15 bases between. In nucleotides, the CDR3 is TGTGCCAGCTCACCACCGGAGCGGAGGGCAAGAGATACGCAGTATTTT. It codes for CASSPPERRARDTQYF.

A single count supports this clone. The same CDR3 is also encoded by other DNA sequences in this sample. The chain recombines TRBV25-1 with TRBJ2-7; D remains ambiguous. The CDR3 runs 12 residues. Germline V gene lookup returns CDR1 MGHDK and CDR2 SYGVNS. V shed 2 bases and J shed 1 base, with 3 bases lying between them. In DNA form, the CDR3 reads TGTGCCAGCAGTGAAGGGTCCTACGAGCAGTACTTC. This codes for CASSEGSYEQYF.

The chain has TRBV5-1 and TRBJ2-1; the match to TRBD2 covers 13 bases. The CDR3 runs 16 residues. Germline values: CDR1 SGHRS, CDR2 YFSETQ. The ends lost 4 bases at V and 6 bases at J; junction bases unmatched: 7. CDR3 loop: CASSPWTSGSLNEQFF. The CDR3 DNA reads TGCGCCAGCAGCCCATGGACTAGCGGGAGCCTCAATGAGCAGTTCTTC.

The CDR3 here is CASSLGIAGRTGFYEQYF. CDR3 sequence (DNA): TGTGCCAGCAGCTTAGGGATAGCCGGACGGACAGGGTTTTACGAGCAGTACTTC. The chain uses TRBV7-9 and TRBJ2-7; the match to TRBD1 covers 8 bases. CDR1 SEHNR and CDR2 FQNEAQ come from the germline V gene (reference sequence). The CDR3 loop spans 18 amino acids. V was pared by 1 base and J by 4 bases, with 15 bases of the junction left unmatched.

The chain uses TRBV5-4 and TRBJ1-5; 12 bases are a match to TRBD1. The CDR3 contains 18 residues. In germline, CDR1 is SGHNT, CDR2 YYREEE (reference sequence). With V trimmed by 3 bases and J by 2 bases, 9 bases remained unmatched. The CDR3: CASSWAGTGGGGNQPQHF. For the CDR3, the DNA is TGTGCCAGCAGCTGGGCTGGGACAGGGGGCGGGGGCAATCAGCCCCAGCATTTT.

A single count supports this clone. Other DNA variants within this sample encode the same CDR3. The chain is built from TRBV10-2 and TRBJ2-1; D gene ambiguous. The CDR3 spans 11 residues. The V and J ends lost 3 bases and 5 bases respectively, with 2 bases between them. The germline V gene has CDR1 WSHSY and CDR2 SAAADI. CDR3 protein: CASSEDNEQFF. The CDR3 DNA reads as TGCGCCAGCAGTGAAGACAATGAGCAGTTCTTC.

This clone was seen a single time. The genes are TRBV6-1 and TRBJ1-5, with D hard to call. V was trimmed by 5 bases and J by 7 bases, leaving 12 bases between them. This CDR3 spans 13 amino acids. Germline V gene data show CDR1 as MNHNS and CDR2 as SASEGT. CDR3 bases: TGTGCCAGCAGTTCACTAGAGTGGCAGCCCCAGCATTTT. This codes for CASSSLEWQPQHF.

The V and J genes are TRBV4-3 and TRBJ2-2; TRBD1 is a possible D gene (7 bases). Per germline, CDR1 LGHNA and CDR2 YSLEER. The CDR3 is made up of 17 amino acids. The germline V and J ends were trimmed by 0 bases and 3 bases, with 14 bases remaining between them. CDR3 residues: CASSQDRGRGDTGELFF. The CDR3 nucleotides read TGCGCCAGCAGCCAAGATCGGGGCAGGGGGGACACCGGGGAGCTGTTTTTT.

The chain has TRBV28 and TRBJ1-1, with a weak D call TRBD1 (6 bases). V lost 1 base and J lost 3, with 12 bases in between. Germline lookup yields CDR1 MDHEN and CDR2 SYDVKM. This CDR3 comprises 15 residues. Here the CDR3 DNA reads TGTGCCAGCAGTTTATTGGACCAGGGGCACACTGAAGCTTTCTTT. This codes for CASSLLDQGHTEAFF.